The 12 T cell receptor beta chains below were found in one sample sequenced in a study of Ad26.COV2.S vaccination and SARS-CoV-2 variants. Assay used: immunoSEQ multiplex PCR; TCRdb lists only in-frame clones, some missing. Of some 340,000 clones in the sample, around four fifths were seen once. Treatment defined: around 19 received Ad26.COV2.S at low or high dose, single or two shots; several received placebo; per-sample allocation not given. Day 63 after the first injection of vaccine or placebo was the sampling time. The sample was peripheral blood, taken in a trial of Ad26.COV2.S vaccine versus placebo. The receptors originated from a person aged 18-60 years who received the Ad26.COV2.S COVID-19 vaccine or a placebo.

The chain combines TRBV3-1 (or the pseudogene TRBV3-2) with TRBJ2-1; D perhaps matches TRBD1 (6 bases). Deletions cut 2 bases from V and 1 base from J, with 9 bases between. The CDR3 runs to 15 residues. Germline loops: CDR1 LGHDT, CDR2 YNNKEL (reference sequence). CDR3 bases: TGTGCCAGCAGCCAAAACAGGGTTTCCTACAATGAGCAGTTCTTC. This gives the protein CASSQNRVSYNEQFF.

The V and J genes are TRBV19 and TRBJ1-5; D perhaps matches TRBD1 (6 bases). The CDR3 runs 15 residues. V dropped 3 bases and J dropped 6 bases, with 15 bases sitting between them. Germline CDR1 and CDR2: LNHDA and SQIVND (reference sequence). The CDR3 region is CASSIQGRGGQPQHF. The CDR3 DNA is TGTGCCAGTAGTATTCAGGGGAGGGGTGGTCAGCCCCAGCATTTT. Full variable domain (remainder filled in from reference TRBV19 and TRBJ1-5): DGGITQSPKYLFRKEGQNVTLSCEQNLNHDAMYWYRQDPGQGLRLIYYSQIVNDFQKGDIAEGYSVSREKKESFPLTVTSAQKNPTAFYLCASSIQGRGGQPQHFGDGTRLSIL.

This sequence joins TRBV2 and TRBJ2-7, with TRBD2 matching over 9 bases. Germline V lookup: CDR1 SNHLY, CDR2 FYNNEI. The CDR3 extends over 15 amino acids. V dropped 1 base and J dropped 0; count of bases not matched to a gene: 1. The CDR3: CASSEEAGGSYEQYF. The CDR3 region has the DNA TGTGCCAGCAGTGAAGAAGCGGGGGGCTCCTACGAGCAGTACTTC.

The V and J genes are TRBV7-9 and TRBJ1-2; D not certain. V was pared by 2 bases and J by 8 bases, with 9 bases between. Germline V gene lookup returns CDR1 SEHNR and CDR2 FQNEAQ (reference sequence). The CDR3 is 12 residues long. The CDR3 DNA sequence: TGTGCCAGCAGCTTATCTTCTCGGGGCTACACCTTC. This sequence encodes CASSLSSRGYTF.

V is TRBV6-5 and J is TRBJ2-7, with 9 bases that match TRBD1. V lost 0 bases, J lost 0 bases, and 3 bases stayed unmatched. Germline V gives CDR1 MNHEY, CDR2 SVGAGI. The CDR3 runs to 16 residues. Here the CDR3 reads CASSYSGTGPSYEQYF. The DNA of the CDR3 is TGTGCCAGCAGTTACTCAGGGACAGGGCCCTCCTACGAGCAGTACTTC.

J is TRBJ1-2 and V is TRBV6-5, with TRBD1 identical over 10 bases. The V segment lost 8 bases and the J segment 0 bases; nucleotides outside the gene matches: 6. This CDR3 is 15 amino acids long. CDR1 is MNHEY, CDR2 SVGAGI, per germline. This CDR3 is CASRTGGFANYGYTF. The CDR3 DNA reads TGTGCCAGCCGGACAGGGGGTTTCGCTAACTATGGCTACACCTTC.

The chain joins TRBV19 to TRBJ1-5; possible D gene TRBD1, 5 bases. The CDR3 sequence is 19 residues long. Trimming removed 9 bases from V and 6 bases from J, with 33 bases in between. CDR1 LNHDA and CDR2 SQIVND come from the germline V gene (reference sequence). CDR3 protein: CASTAQIAGRIFTFQPQHF. CDR3 DNA sequence: TGTGCCAGCACGGCCCAAATTGCAGGGAGAATTTTTACTTTTCAGCCCCAGCATTTT.

The chain employs TRBV9 and TRBJ2-6; D gene uncertain. The ends were cut back, 2 bases at V and 4 bases at J, with 10 bases in the middle. The CDR3 sequence is 15 residues long. From germline, CDR1 is SGDLS and CDR2 YYNGEE. The CDR3 DNA follows: TGTGCCAGCAGCGTCGGTCAACTGGGGGCCAACGTCCTGACTTTC. Its protein product is CASSVGQLGANVLTF. The whole variable domain, remainder taken from reference TRBV9 and TRBJ2-6, is DSGVTQTPKHLITATGQRVTLRCSPRSGDLSVYWYQQSLDQGLQFLIQYYNGEERAKGNILERFSAQQFPDLHSELNLSSLELGDSALYFCASSVGQLGANVLTFGAGSRLTVL.

The genes are TRBV28 and TRBJ2-2; 7 bases fit TRBD1. CDR3 length: 14 amino acids. The V gene's germline CDR1 is MDHEN and CDR2 SYDVKM. Germline trimming cut 6 bases from V and 0 bases from J; bases unmatched to any gene: 1. The CDR3 nucleotides read TGTGCCAGCAGAGGACAGGCGAACACCGGGGAGCTGTTTTTT. Translated: CASRGQANTGELFF.

This clone has just a few counts. The V call is TRBV7-2, the J call TRBJ2-3; possible D gene TRBD1, 7 bases. Germline CDR1 is SGHTA and CDR2 is FQGNSA. The CDR3 consists of 14 residues. The germline V and J ends were trimmed by 5 bases and 5 bases, with 14 bases remaining between them. The chain's CDR3 is CASSPEGARDTQYF. The DNA of the CDR3 is TGTGCCAGCAGCCCGGAGGGGGCGAGAGATACGCAGTATTTT.

In its sample, this clone was seen a few times. The chain is built from TRBV9 and TRBJ2-2, with a weak D call TRBD2 (5 bases). There are 19 residues in the CDR3. V was pared by 0 bases and J by 3 bases, with 21 bases between. Germline V gene data show CDR1 as SGDLS and CDR2 as YYNGEE. CDR3 DNA sequence: TGTGCCAGCAGCGTAGGTCTTGGGAGAGTAGTGAGGGACACCGGGGAGCTGTTTTTT. Encoded protein: CASSVGLGRVVRDTGELFF.

The J gene is TRBJ1-1, the V gene TRBV2; 8 nucleotides match TRBD1. CDR3 length: 14 residues. Germline V gives CDR1 SNHLY, CDR2 FYNNEI. V lost 4 bases, J lost 3 bases, and 4 bases stayed unmatched. For the CDR3, the DNA is TGTGCCAGCAGTGGGGACAGGCGGGACACTGAAGCTTTCTTT. Amino acid sequence: CASSGDRRDTEAFF.